This T cell receptor (beta chain) was recorded in a study of glioma-infiltrating T cells. Findings and caveats of the study: Gliomas, especially low-grade, showed above-expected tissue-blood divergence; non-neoplastic patients showed below.

This clonotype has at least ten counts. The antigen is undetermined. The iRepertoire nested amplicon-rescue multiplex PCR amplified TCR alpha and beta CDR3s from RNA. One-step reverse transcription and amplification started from around 100-400 ng of tissue mRNA or PBMC total RNA. One entry per CDR3 protein, called by TCRdb with MiXCR from the multiplex PCR reads. Of a few hundred thousand distinct CDR3 sequences detected, 35% to 45% appear once; the ten largest clones hold about 12%. The sequenced material came from glioma tissue, nonneoplastic brain tissue, or PBMCs (not recorded which). This clonotype was obtained from a human donor with low-grade glioma or glioblastoma, undergoing nonglioma brain surgery, or in good health (not recorded which).

CDR3 nucleotides: TGTGCCAGCAGTTTCTACAGGGGTTTTCTGGGCTACACCTTC. It is translated as CASSFYRGFLGYTF. The V gene is TRBV27, the J gene TRBJ1-2; 7 nucleotides agree with TRBD1. The CDR3 consists of 14 residues. The trim removed 3 bases at V and 8 bases at J, leaving 9 bases unmatched. Germline V gene sequence: CDR1 MNHEY, CDR2 SMNVEV (reference sequence).